This TCR beta chain comes out of a study of CD8 T cells in Susac syndrome (dated by TCRdb to about 2019). General notes on the study: The study used repertoire sequencing to test whether antigen drove CD8+ T cell activation and differentiation in Susac syndrome.

RNA was extracted using the RNeasy kit, and roughly 0.5 to 1 microgram was reverse transcribed with random hexamers. The immunoSEQ multiplex PCR assay, which covers 54 Vbeta and 13 Jbeta segments, was used to amplify TCR beta CDR3 regions. PCR amplification bias was corrected using a synthetic template baseline for primer optimization and computational correction. Per the source publication's procedure: Reads were annotated to V, D and J genes per IMGT and analyzed with immunoSEQ Analyzer, keeping only productive sequences. Clonality was calculated as one minus the Shannon entropy normalized by log2 of the number of productive unique sequences. Public and private clones were assessed among the 100 most prevalent clones of each patient and control. A clone was defined as Susac-specific if it was absent from the healthy and MS cohorts, from over 1,000 published viral clones and from other ImmuneACCESS disease sequences. TCRdb redid the processing of the public reads, applying fastp at Q25 and MiXCR, and retained in-frame beta chains. CDR3 protein sequences are deduplicated, and each keeps its most common genes and DNA. None of the V and J calls come from the authors' own analysis; TCRdb made them. For this sample there are around 69,000 distinct CDR3 sequences; nearly 96% appear just once. The ten biggest clones cover around 0.11% of the sample.

As concerns this clonotype: The antigen this receptor binds is unknown. It has no much larger one-base neighbor in the sample; base qualities were not kept.

Peripheral blood CD8+ and CD4+ T cells from healthy donors, Susac syndrome patients and multiple sclerosis patients were profiled by high-throughput TCR beta sequencing. The multiple sclerosis controls were treatment-naive patients who had stable or active relapsing-remitting disease and met the revised McDonald criteria. CD8+ TEMRA cells were enriched by FACS, while bulk CD8+ and CD4+ T cells were purified by magnetic negative isolation. Blood was drawn into EDTA tubes, processed within 24 hours, and PBMCs were isolated by density gradient centrifugation. PBMCs intended for TCR sequencing were cryopreserved in liquid nitrogen and thawed later in a water bath at 37 degrees C. The sorted or isolated CD4+, CD8+ and CD8+ TEMRA cells reached a purity of at least 90%. General findings and caveats noted by the study authors: The number of individuals in the TCR sequencing and HLA analysis was acknowledged as relatively small.

Trimming accounts for 3 bases at V and 10 bases at J, while the number of junction bases matched to no gene is 9. The CDR3 spans 15 residues, from the cysteine through the phenylalanine. Only the CDR3 region is kept as DNA, spanning 45 bases read in frame from base 1. Sequences SEHNR (CDR1) and FQNEAQ (CDR2) are obtained from the germline V gene (reference sequence). The source of this sequence is a human donor with multiple sclerosis. The chain joins TRBV7-9 to TRBJ1-6; 7 junctional bases match TRBD1. The sample taken for sequencing was CD4+ T cells from PBMCs. The CDR3 loop reads CASSFPETGRSPLHF. In nucleotide form, the sequence is TGTGCCAGCAGCTTCCCCGAGACAGGGCGATCACCCCTCCACTTT.